These 20 T cell receptor beta chains share one sample of origin, sequenced in a study of T cell changes during pregnancy in multiple sclerosis. The method was immunoSEQ multiplex PCR; TCRdb's version includes in-frame clones alone and lacks a portion of them. The data contain 60,000 to 65,000 clones, roughly 89% of them singletons. Sequencing was performed on peripheral blood, taken in the second trimester of pregnancy. These TCRs come from a female donor with multiple sclerosis, enrolled in a pregnancy study.

The rearrangement links TRBV2 to TRBJ2-3, with D tentatively TRBD2 (6 bases). V lost 5 bases, J lost 4 bases, and 22 bases lay in between. The CDR3 runs to 17 residues. Germline CDR1 reads SNHLY; CDR2 reads FYNNEI. The CDR3 protein is CASSYLLGGFGADTQYF. DNA for the CDR3: TGTGCCAGCAGTTACTTATTGGGGGGTTTTGGGGCAGATACGCAGTATTTT.

This chain links TRBV25-1 with TRBJ2-5; 7 positions agree with TRBD1. The CDR3 contains 16 residues. V dropped 5 bases and J dropped 1; count of bases not matched to a gene: 10. Germline-derived CDR1 and CDR2 are MGHDK and SYGVNS. The CDR3 loop reads CASSTQDRRFQETQYF. CDR3 DNA: TGTGCCAGCAGTACACAGGACAGGCGATTCCAAGAGACCCAGTACTTC.

This clone was detected once. V usage is TRBV29-1 and J usage is TRBJ1-4; D uncertain. Germline loops: CDR1 SQVTM, CDR2 ANQGSEA. Between the trimmed V and J ends, which lost 3 bases and 2 bases, there was a span of 7 bases. This CDR3 region has 13 residues. CDR3 DNA: TGCAGCGTTGACGGGAGTACTAATGAAAAACTGTTTTTT. Its protein product is CSVDGSTNEKLFF.

V is TRBV30 and J is TRBJ2-3; 8 bases fit TRBD1. Germline V gene lookup returns CDR1 GTSNPN and CDR2 SVGIG (reference sequence). Trimming cost V 1 base and J 6 bases; bases outside gene matches: 6. CDR3 length: 14 amino acids. The CDR3 loop reads CAWSAGGKGDTQYF. As DNA, the CDR3 is TGTGCCTGGAGTGCAGGGGGCAAAGGGGATACGCAGTATTTT.

The chain combines TRBV5-1 with TRBJ2-7; 8 nucleotides agree with TRBD2. The CDR3 is 14 residues long. Germline V lookup: CDR1 SGHRS, CDR2 YFSETQ. The V and J ends lost 2 bases and 1 base, in that order; junction bases with no gene match: 2. The CDR3 is CASSLAGESYEQYF. CDR3 DNA: TGCGCCAGCAGCTTAGCGGGAGAATCCTACGAGCAGTACTTC.

This clone showed up just once. V and J are TRBV7-9 and TRBJ2-7; no definite D call. Trimming removed 3 bases at V and 2 bases at J, with 8 bases between. CDR3 length: 13 amino acids. The germline V gene encodes CDR1 SEHNR and CDR2 FQNEAQ (reference sequence). The CDR3 loop reads CASSFAVTYEQYF. CDR3 DNA sequence: TGTGCCAGCAGCTTTGCGGTCACCTACGAGCAGTACTTC. The full variable domain, rest sourced from reference TRBV7-9 and TRBJ2-7, is DTGVSQNPRHKITKRGQNVTFRCDPISEHNRLYWYRQTLGQGPEFLTYFQNEAQLEKSRLLSDRFSAERPKGSFSTLEIQRTEQGDSAMYLCASSFAVTYEQYFGPGTRLTVT.

For the CDR3, the DNA is TGTGCCAGCAGCCCAGGGGGCCCTGAACTCTCTGGAAACACCATATATTTT. It is translated as CASSPGGPELSGNTIYF. The chain couples TRBV28 to TRBJ1-3, with 8 bases lining up with TRBD1. Germline trimming cut 6 bases from V and 0 bases from J; bases unmatched to any gene: 10. The CDR3 totals 17 residues. The V gene's germline CDR1 is MDHEN and CDR2 SYDVKM.

The genes are TRBV25-1 and TRBJ2-7; 9 positions agree with TRBD1. The CDR3 covers 17 residues. The germline gives CDR1 MGHDK, CDR2 SYGVNS. The ends lost 5 bases at V and 4 bases at J; junction bases unmatched: 15. CDR3 sequence: CASSLGQGPPPFYEQYF. CDR3 nucleotides: TGTGCCAGCAGTCTTGGACAGGGGCCGCCCCCTTTTTACGAGCAGTACTTC.

The CDR3 bases are TGTGCCAGCACCCCTTCAGACACCTACACCGGGGAGCTGTTTTTT. This translates into CASTPSDTYTGELFF. The chain combines TRBV9 with TRBJ2-2; no reliable D call. This CDR3 region has 15 residues. The V end lost 6 bases, the J end lost 3 bases, and 15 bases lay between the germline ends. CDR1 and CDR2 (germline): SGDLS, YYNGEE.

The chain is built from TRBV25-1 and TRBJ1-6, with D hard to call. V lost 10 bases and J 0 bases, leaving 10 bases between the germline ends. The CDR3 has 14 residues. Germline V gives CDR1 MGHDK, CDR2 SYGVNS. The CDR3 loop is CATLTSSYNSPLHF. In nucleotides, the CDR3 is TGTGCCACCCTCACGAGCTCCTATAATTCACCCCTCCACTTT.

This clone showed up just a few times. The CDR3 sequence is CASSLILQGRNEQFF. CDR3 DNA: TGCGCCAGCAGCTTGATACTACAGGGAAGGAATGAGCAGTTCTTC. The rearrangement links TRBV5-1 to TRBJ2-1, with a tentative D call TRBD1 (6 bases). Germline CDR1 and CDR2: SGHRS and YFSETQ. CDR3 length equals 15 residues. Trimming left V 1 base short and J 7 bases short, with 15 bases between.

The rearrangement joins TRBV7-2 to TRBJ2-3; 10 nucleotides match TRBD2. Trimming took 3 bases from V and 5 from J; bases not matched to a gene: 5. Looked up from germline, CDR1 is SGHTA and CDR2 is FQGNSA. The CDR3 spans 15 residues. The CDR3 loop is CASSLSGTSVDTQYF. In nucleotides, the CDR3 is TGTGCCAGCAGCTTGTCCGGGACTAGCGTAGATACGCAGTATTTT. The complete variable domain, with remaining parts taken from reference TRBV7-2 and TRBJ2-3, reads GAGVSQSPSNKVTEKGKDVELRCDPISGHTALYWYRQSLGQGLEFLIYFQGNSAPDKSGLPSDRFSAERTGGSVSTLTIQRTQQEDSAVYLCASSLSGTSVDTQYFGPGTRLTVL.

This clone is a singleton in its sample. The rearrangement links TRBV2 to TRBJ2-1; the match to TRBD2 covers 12 bases. The germline gives CDR1 SNHLY, CDR2 FYNNEI. V was clipped by 6 bases and J by 8 bases; unmatched bases: 8. The length of the CDR3 is 15 residues. The CDR3 nucleotides read TGTGCCAGCAGGAGACTAGCGGGAGCGGGAGATGAGCAGTTCTTC. Translation: CASRRLAGAGDEQFF.

This chain connects TRBV18 to TRBJ1-1; D remains ambiguous. The CDR3 is 13 residues long. From germline, CDR1 is KGHSH and CDR2 LQKENI. Trimming took off 3 bases at V and 3 bases at J, with 8 bases between the two ends. CDR3 sequence: CASSPFQYTEAFF. In DNA form, the CDR3 reads TGTGCCAGCTCACCGTTCCAGTACACTGAAGCTTTCTTT.

The chain is built from TRBV7-6 and TRBJ2-1; D is uncertain. V was cut by 3 bases and J by 7 bases, with 16 bases left in between. In germline, CDR1 is SGHVS, CDR2 FNYEAQ. This CDR3 region has 15 residues. Here the CDR3 reads CASSFSAMPANEQFF. The CDR3 DNA reads as TGTGCCAGCAGCTTCTCTGCAATGCCTGCGAATGAGCAGTTCTTC.

The chain recombines TRBV13 with TRBJ2-3; 9 bases line up with TRBD2. CDR3 length equals 15 residues. Germline assignment: CDR1 PRHDT and CDR2 FYEKMQ (reference sequence). The junction had 3 bases not matched to a gene; V was cut back by 3 bases and J by 2 bases. The CDR3 nucleotides are TGTGCCAGCAGCTTGACTAGCGGCCTCACAGATACGCAGTATTTT. Protein sequence: CASSLTSGLTDTQYF.

This clone was counted once. The chain is built from TRBV5-4 and TRBJ1-1; possibly TRBD1 for D (6 bases). CDR1 SGHNT and CDR2 YYREEE come from the germline V gene (reference sequence). CDR3 length: 15 residues. Trimming took off 3 bases at V and 0 bases at J, with 12 bases between the two ends. The CDR3 nucleotides read TGTGCCAGCAGCTCTTGGACAGCAATGAACACTGAAGCTTTCTTT. This gives the protein CASSSWTAMNTEAFF.

The CDR3 is CASSPAGRAHGYTF. CDR3 nucleotides: TGTGCCAGCAGCCCAGCGGGGAGGGCTCATGGCTACACCTTC. This chain joins TRBV7-9 and TRBJ1-2, with D unresolved. The CDR3 has 14 residues. Germline CDR1 SEHNR, CDR2 FQNEAQ (reference sequence). Trimming removed 5 bases from V and 6 bases from J, with 16 bases in between.

The chain employs TRBV18 and TRBJ2-7, with 8 bases identical to TRBD1. V lost 1 base and J lost 2; bases outside the gene matches: 1. Germline values: CDR1 KGHSH, CDR2 LQKENI. The CDR3 sequence is 14 residues long. This CDR3 is CASSPRQGTYEQYF. In nucleotides, the CDR3 is TGTGCCAGCTCACCACGACAGGGGACCTACGAGCAGTACTTC.

As concerns this clone: Germline is not matched at one junction end, which may reflect a read error. The chain combines TRBV27 with TRBJ2-1; possibly TRBD1 for D (7 bases). The germline CDR1 and CDR2 sequences are MNHEY and SMNVEV (reference sequence). This CDR3 region has 16 residues. CDR3 in DNA: TGTACCAGCAGTCTCGGGGAGGACAGGTTCTACAATGAGCAGTTCTTC. It codes for CTSSLGEDRFYNEQFF.